The source of this T cell receptor beta chain is a study of cytomegalovirus exposure and HLA in healthy donors. CDR1 SGHAT and CDR2 FQNNGV come from the germline V gene. Germline trimming cut 3 bases from V and 6 bases from J; bases unmatched to any gene: 6. The CDR3 spans 14 residues. Vbeta (60) and Jbeta (13) primers were used in the PCR. Method: immunoSEQ multiplex PCR; TCRdb's copy keeps in-frame clones and lacks some. This sample yields around 160,000 clones, of which roughly 80% are seen a single time; roughly 8.2% belongs to the top ten. The source is a woman aged 40-49 years in good health and CMV-seropositive. This chain uses TRBV11-2 with TRBJ1-2; TRBD1 matches 8 bases. What was sequenced was PBMCs. CDR3 sequence reads: CASSFGQGVDGYTF. DNA for the CDR3: TGTGCCAGCAGCTTTGGACAGGGAGTGGATGGCTACACCTTC.